This note documents a single TCR beta chain sequence. Original methodology: Amplification of reference gene primers provided the estimated nucleated cell counts. Here immunoSEQ multiplex PCR was the method, and the copy in TCRdb shows in-frame clones only, minus some. For V, J and clone size, that table is used; D and trimming come from the DNA. The table lists 300,000 to 400,000 clones, 80% to 90% of them singletons. The data are from a study of blood T cell repertoires in COVID-19. Looking at the study overall: Samples came from the United States, Italy and Spain, spanning acute and convalescent COVID-19.

Germline V gives CDR1 KGHDR, CDR2 SFDVKD. V lost 6 bases and J lost 4; bases outside the gene matches: 14. The CDR3 covers 17 residues. The TCR comes from a man aged 25-45 years who had recovered from COVID-19. V and J are TRBV24-1 and TRBJ2-1; 7 nucleotides agree with TRBD2. The material sequenced was PBMCs or T cells enriched from blood (not recorded which). CDR3 protein: CATSTTGGVGVYNEQFF. The CDR3 nucleotides are TGTGCCACCAGTACAACTGGGGGGGTTGGGGTATACAATGAGCAGTTCTTC.